This T cell receptor (beta chain) is from a study of blood T cells in healthy people across ages. Drawn from each donor were about 9 milliliters of peripheral blood. The authors ran a second PCR of 7 to 11 cycles using a sample-barcoded 5' primer and a J-beta primer mix. TCRdb used MiXCR to reprocess the 5' RACE reads, holding one entry per CDR3 protein. The sample carries about 1,500,000 distinct CDR3 sequences, 28% recorded once. This clonotype was counted ten times or more. The sample taken for sequencing was blood. The TCR originated in a woman aged 25 to 39 in good health.

The CDR3 loop is CASSFAGNSYEQYF. DNA for the CDR3: TGTGCCAGCAGCTTCGCGGGTAACTCCTACGAGCAGTACTTC. The V and J genes are TRBV11-2 and TRBJ2-7; TRBD2 might be the D (5 bases). The CDR3 loop spans 14 amino acids. Germline V gene sequence: CDR1 SGHAT, CDR2 FQNNGV. V dropped 3 bases and J dropped 0 bases, with 9 bases sitting between them.